The 32 T cell receptor beta chains below all came from one sample that was sequenced in a study of blood T cell repertoires in COVID-19. Method: immunoSEQ multiplex PCR; TCRdb's copy keeps in-frame clones and lacks some. The sample lists about 98,000 clones, approximately 82% occurring once. Sequenced input: peripheral blood. These receptors were collected from a man aged 55 to 70 with active or convalescent COVID-19.

The gene calls are TRBV19 and TRBJ2-1, with 9 bases fitting TRBD2. The germline gives CDR1 LNHDA, CDR2 SQIVND (reference sequence). This CDR3 has 15 residues. Trimming took 5 bases from V and 7 from J; bases not matched to a gene: 9. The CDR3 region is CASSGGASGKNEQFF. CDR3 bases: TGTGCCAGTAGTGGGGGAGCTAGCGGGAAGAATGAGCAGTTCTTC.

The rearrangement uses TRBV5-5 and TRBJ1-2, with D uncertain. V was clipped by 3 bases and J by 7 bases, with 10 bases between them. The CDR3 covers 12 residues. Germline values: CDR1 SGHKS, CDR2 YYEKEE (reference sequence). This chain's CDR3 is CASSSLGFGYTF. CDR3 in DNA: TGTGCCAGCAGCTCCCTAGGTTTTGGCTACACCTTC.

The chain has TRBV4-1 and TRBJ2-5, with D perhaps matching TRBD1 (6 bases). The CDR3 totals 16 residues. The ends were cut back, 0 bases at V and 2 bases at J, with 13 bases in the middle. Germline assignment: CDR1 MGHRA and CDR2 YSYEKL. The CDR3 DNA reads as TGCGCCAGCAGCCAAGATTATAAAACAGGGCAAGAGACCCAGTACTTC. Its translation: CASSQDYKTGQETQYF.

V gene TRBV27 combines with J gene TRBJ2-1, with D perhaps matching TRBD2 (6 bases). The CDR3 loop spans 14 amino acids. The V and J ends lost 6 bases and 6 bases respectively, with 15 bases between them. Germline CDR1 reads MNHEY; CDR2 reads SMNVEV (reference sequence). The CDR3 reads CASRQPTSTNEQFF. The CDR3 DNA reads as TGTGCCAGCAGACAACCGACTAGTACCAATGAGCAGTTCTTC.

The V gene is TRBV6-5, the J gene TRBJ1-4, with 9 bases identical to TRBD1. Germline-derived CDR1 and CDR2 are MNHEY and SVGAGI. V trimming: 6 bases; J trimming: 2 bases; junction bases outside the gene matches: 4. This CDR3 is built from 15 residues. This CDR3 reads CASRNGQGTNEKLFF. In DNA form, the CDR3 reads TGTGCCAGCAGAAACGGACAGGGGACTAATGAAAAACTGTTTTTT.

The chain combines TRBV5-6 with TRBJ1-1; perhaps TRBD1 as D (6 bases). The CDR3 is made up of 16 amino acids. In germline, CDR1 is SGHDT, CDR2 YYEEEE. Trimming left V 0 bases short and J 0 bases short, with 12 bases between. The CDR3 sequence: CASSLGTAIMNTEAFF. The CDR3 bases are TGTGCCAGCAGCTTGGGGACAGCGATAATGAACACTGAAGCTTTCTTT.

This chain connects TRBV6-5 to TRBJ2-7; the D is unclear. Trimming took off 6 bases at V and 0 bases at J, with 6 bases between the two ends. The CDR3 has 12 amino acids. CDR1 and CDR2 from the germline V gene are MNHEY and SVGAGI. The DNA for the CDR3 is TGTGCCAGCAGCGCCAGCTCCTACGAGCAGTACTTC. It encodes CASSASSYEQYF.

V and J are TRBV29-1 and TRBJ2-2; D may be TRBD2 (5 bases). Germline V gene lookup returns CDR1 SQVTM and CDR2 ANQGSEA. V dropped 6 bases and J dropped 6 bases, with 17 bases sitting between them. This CDR3 is 14 amino acids long. The CDR3 spells CSVLGLKRAGELFF. The DNA for the CDR3 is TGCAGCGTCCTAGGACTCAAACGGGCCGGGGAGCTGTTTTTT.

J is TRBJ2-1 and V is TRBV20-1; TRBD2 aligns across 8 bases. The CDR3 spans 11 residues. CDR1 and CDR2 (germline): DFQATT, SNEGSKA (reference sequence). CDR3 amino acids: CSGTSGNEQFF. The CDR3 nucleotides are TGCAGCGGGACTAGTGGGAATGAGCAGTTCTTC.

This clone came up a few times. The gene calls are TRBV11-2 and TRBJ2-3; D is possibly TRBD2 (5 bases). This CDR3 has 15 amino acids. The V and J ends lost 5 bases and 3 bases respectively, with 15 bases between them. Germline assignment: CDR1 SGHAT and CDR2 FQNNGV. CDR3 protein: CASSPGPSWTDTQYF. The CDR3 nucleotides are TGTGCCAGCAGCCCAGGCCCTAGCTGGACAGATACGCAGTATTTT. Using reference TRBV11-2 and TRBJ2-3 for the parts outside the CDR3, the full variable domain is EAGVAQSPRYKIIEKRQSVAFWCNPISGHATLYWYQQILGQGPKLLIQFQNNGVVDDSQLPKDRFSAERLKGVDSTLKIQPAKLEDSAVYLCASSPGPSWTDTQYFGPGTRLTVL.

This clone showed up just once. The chain couples TRBV27 to TRBJ2-5, with D possibly being TRBD2 (5 bases). The V end was cut by 8 bases, the J end by 2 bases, with 18 bases between. The CDR3 has 15 amino acids. Per germline, CDR1 MNHEY and CDR2 SMNVEV (reference sequence). CDR3 protein: CASARPETKQETQYF. CDR3 sequence (DNA): TGTGCCAGCGCGAGACCAGAGACTAAACAAGAGACCCAGTACTTC.

This clone was seen repeatedly, ten times or more. V and J are TRBV18 and TRBJ1-3; TRBD1 aligns across 7 bases. The V segment lost 2 bases and the J segment 0 bases; nucleotides outside the gene matches: 7. The CDR3 runs to 17 residues. Germline-derived CDR1 and CDR2 are KGHSH and LQKENI. The CDR3 region is CASSPRGPAPSGNTIYF. CDR3 coding DNA: TGTGCCAGCTCACCAAGGGGGCCAGCTCCCTCTGGAAACACCATATATTTT. Together with reference TRBV18 and TRBJ1-3, the CDR3 gives the full variable domain: NAGVMQNPRHLVRRRGQEARLRCSPMKGHSHVYWYRQLPEEGLKFMVYLQKENIIDESGMPKERFSAEFPKEGPSILRIQQVVRGDSAAYFCASSPRGPAPSGNTIYFGEGSWLTVV.

This chain uses TRBV6-5 with TRBJ2-7; D not certain. CDR3 length: 13 residues. The germline V gene encodes CDR1 MNHEY and CDR2 SVGAGI. Written as DNA, the CDR3 is TGTGCCAGCAGTTCCACCCCCAAGAGTAGATTGGACGTC. The encoded protein is CASSSTPKSRLDV.

This CDR3 is CSVNLGGSTNYEQYF. In DNA form, the CDR3 reads TGCAGCGTTAATTTGGGCGGGAGCACCAACTACGAGCAGTACTTC. V usage is TRBV29-1 and J usage is TRBJ2-7; 7 bases map to TRBD2. V was pared by 5 bases and J by 3 bases, with 13 bases of the junction left unmatched. The CDR3 spans 15 residues. Germline-derived CDR1 and CDR2 are SQVTM and ANQGSEA.

Here the CDR3 reads CASSSTSGSSYNEQFF. CDR3 in DNA: TGTGCCAGCAGCTCAACTAGCGGGAGCTCCTACAATGAGCAGTTCTTC. V gene TRBV7-8 combines with J gene TRBJ2-1; 11 bases are shared with TRBD2. J gave up 0 bases and V 4 bases, and 2 bases lay outside the gene matches. Germline V gene lookup returns CDR1 SGHVS and CDR2 FQNEAQ. This CDR3 region has 16 residues.

The rearrangement uses TRBV20-1 and TRBJ2-5, with 13 bases that match TRBD2. The CDR3 runs 18 residues. Germline V gives CDR1 DFQATT, CDR2 SNEGSKA (reference sequence). V shed 3 bases, J shed 5 bases, and the junction held 15 bases outside the gene matches. The chain's CDR3 is CSASRAYGLAGAVETQYF. The CDR3, as DNA: TGCAGTGCTAGTAGAGCTTACGGACTAGCGGGAGCTGTTGAGACCCAGTACTTC.

This chain joins TRBV10-2 and TRBJ2-7; a possible D gene is TRBD2 (6 bases). The germline gives CDR1 WSHSY, CDR2 SAAADI. The CDR3 totals 13 residues. V lost 10 bases, J lost 2 bases, and 15 bases lay in between. The CDR3 region has the DNA TGCGCCACCAAAATGGGACTTCCCTACGAGCAGTACTTC. It yields the protein CATKMGLPYEQYF.

V gene TRBV3-1 (or the pseudogene TRBV3-2) combines with J gene TRBJ2-5; the match to TRBD2 covers 7 bases. Trimming removed 0 bases from V and 7 bases from J; junction bases left unmatched: 5. The CDR3 runs to 14 residues. From germline, CDR1 is LGHDT and CDR2 YNNKEL (reference sequence). Here the CDR3 DNA reads TGTGCCAGCAGCCAAGAGGGGCAGCGGGGGACCCAGTACTTC. It encodes CASSQEGQRGTQYF.

The V and J genes are TRBV4-1 and TRBJ1-6, with D possibly TRBD1 on 5 matching bases. Trimming stripped 1 base from V and 5 bases from J, with 9 bases between. CDR1 MGHRA and CDR2 YSYEKL come from the germline V gene. The CDR3 covers 15 residues. The CDR3 DNA reads as TGCGCCAGCAGCCAAGGGACATACGATAATTCACCCCTCCACTTT. Encoded protein: CASSQGTYDNSPLHF.

The chain joins TRBV18 to TRBJ2-5; D might be TRBD2 (5 bases). Trimming shortened V by 3 bases and J by 2 bases, and 10 bases separated the two germline ends. Germline CDR1 is KGHSH and CDR2 is LQKENI. This CDR3 is 14 amino acids long. The CDR3 region is CASSPSGVQETQYF. CDR3 in DNA: TGTGCCAGCTCACCTTCCGGGGTGCAAGAGACCCAGTACTTC. The variable domain in full, completed from reference TRBV18 and TRBJ2-5, reads NAGVMQNPRHLVRRRGQEARLRCSPMKGHSHVYWYRQLPEEGLKFMVYLQKENIIDESGMPKERFSAEFPKEGPSILRIQQVVRGDSAAYFCASSPSGVQETQYFGPGTRLLVL.

A few counts support this clone. The chain carries TRBV5-6 and TRBJ2-2; possibly TRBD2 for D (5 bases). Trimming removed 2 bases at V and 4 bases at J, with 9 bases between. Germline V gene sequence: CDR1 SGHDT, CDR2 YYEEEE. The CDR3 has 14 amino acids. The CDR3 here is CASSFEGVTGELFF. CDR3 bases: TGTGCCAGCAGCTTCGAGGGAGTCACCGGGGAGCTGTTTTTT.

V usage is TRBV2 and J usage is TRBJ2-1, with D unclear. Per germline, CDR1 SNHLY and CDR2 FYNNEI. Trimming cost V 11 bases and J 8 bases, with 13 bases left between them. This CDR3 spans 11 amino acids. The CDR3 loop is CASGLEYEQFF. In DNA form, the CDR3 reads TGTGCCTCCGGCCTAGAATATGAGCAGTTCTTC.

The rearrangement links TRBV18 to TRBJ2-1; 9 nucleotides agree with TRBD2. Trimming removed 4 bases from V and 4 bases from J; junction bases left unmatched: 8. CDR1 is KGHSH and CDR2 is LQKENI in the germline V gene. CDR3 size: 16 residues. CDR3 sequence (DNA): TGTGCCAGCTCACTCGCCGGGACTAGCCTATACAATGAGCAGTTCTTC. Its protein is CASSLAGTSLYNEQFF. The variable domain in full, completed from reference TRBV18 and TRBJ2-1, reads NAGVMQNPRHLVRRRGQEARLRCSPMKGHSHVYWYRQLPEEGLKFMVYLQKENIIDESGMPKERFSAEFPKEGPSILRIQQVVRGDSAAYFCASSLAGTSLYNEQFFGPGTRLTVL.

V is TRBV6-1 and J is TRBJ1-1; D might be TRBD1 (6 bases). Germline CDR1 and CDR2: MNHNS and SASEGT. V shed 2 bases and J shed 3 bases, with 16 bases lying between them. The CDR3 length is 16 residues. In DNA form, the CDR3 reads TGTGCCAGCAGTGAAAGGGGGAAATTCTCGGACACTGAAGCTTTCTTT. Protein: CASSERGKFSDTEAFF.

The J gene is TRBJ1-1, the V gene TRBV28, with TRBD1 identical over 7 bases. The germline V gene has CDR1 MDHEN and CDR2 SYDVKM. The CDR3 is made up of 15 amino acids. J lost 0 bases, V lost 6 bases, and 7 bases had no gene match. The CDR3 DNA reads TGTGCCAGCAGATCAGGGGGACGGCTGAACACTGAAGCTTTCTTT. It is translated as CASRSGGRLNTEAFF.

The chain joins TRBV6-5 to TRBJ1-1; 8 nucleotides agree with TRBD1. The V and J ends lost 6 bases and 5 bases, in that order; junction bases with no gene match: 5. The CDR3 consists of 13 residues. The germline V gene has CDR1 MNHEY and CDR2 SVGAGI. The CDR3 protein is CASRRTGLTEAFF. CDR3 nucleotide sequence: TGTGCCAGCAGACGGACAGGGCTAACTGAAGCTTTCTTT.

The chain recombines TRBV2 with TRBJ2-7; maybe TRBD1 (5 bases). CDR1 is SNHLY, CDR2 FYNNEI, per germline. CDR3 length equals 13 residues. The V and J ends lost 3 bases and 6 bases respectively, with 12 bases between them. CDR3 DNA: TGTGCCAGCAGTGAGTTAGGGGCCGCCGAGCAGTACTTC. Residues: CASSELGAAEQYF.

The gene calls are TRBV5-1 and TRBJ2-3, with 9 bases matching TRBD2. J gave up 1 base and V 4 bases, and 4 bases lay outside the gene matches. CDR3 length equals 15 residues. Germline loops: CDR1 SGHRS, CDR2 YFSETQ. The CDR3 loop is CASSPQRGGTDTQYF. CDR3 DNA: TGCGCCAGCAGCCCTCAGCGGGGGGGCACAGATACGCAGTATTTT.

This clone was seen once. The chain is built from TRBV2 and TRBJ2-7, with 11 bases aligning to TRBD2. CDR3 size: 14 residues. CDR1 and CDR2 (germline): SNHLY, FYNNEI. The ends lost 6 bases at V and 1 base at J; junction bases unmatched: 2. The CDR3 sequence: CASRGTSGSYEQYF. In DNA, the CDR3 is TGTGCCAGCAGAGGGACTAGCGGATCCTACGAGCAGTACTTC.

J is TRBJ1-2 and V is TRBV30; TRBD1 might be the D (5 bases). Germline V CDR1 and CDR2: GTSNPN, SVGIG (reference sequence). The CDR3 is 12 amino acids. Trimming removed 0 bases at V and 5 bases at J, with 7 bases between. CDR3 in DNA: TGTGCCTGGAGTGTAAAGGGGTATGGCTACACCTTC. As protein: CAWSVKGYGYTF.

The CDR3 is CASSLVRGYNSPLHF. Here the CDR3 DNA reads TGTGCCAGCAGCTTAGTCAGGGGGTATAATTCACCCCTCCACTTT. V is TRBV7-8 and J is TRBJ1-6; 7 nucleotides match TRBD1. This CDR3 is built from 15 residues. From germline, CDR1 is SGHVS and CDR2 FQNEAQ. Trimming took 1 base from V and 4 from J; bases not matched to a gene: 1.

This chain connects TRBV7-9 to TRBJ2-5, with a possible D match to TRBD1 (6 bases). The germline V gene encodes CDR1 SEHNR and CDR2 FQNEAQ (reference sequence). CDR3 length: 15 amino acids. Trimming took 1 base from V and 1 from J, leaving 10 bases between them. The CDR3 DNA reads TGTGCCAGCAGCTTAGGGGGGCAGATCCAAGAGACCCAGTACTTC. Translated, it gives CASSLGGQIQETQYF.